Below, 4 T cell receptor beta chains from the same sample are listed, as sequenced in a study of shared clonotypes between healthy human individuals. Here immunoSEQ multiplex PCR was the method, and the copy in TCRdb shows in-frame clones only, minus some. Among around 1.6 million clones, approximately 98% were seen once, and the ten largest hold about 0.45%. Material for sequencing was naive CD4+ T cells sorted from blood. Subset indicated: CD45RA+ positively selected. These receptors originate from a man aged 25 to 40 in good health.

This chain connects TRBV9 to TRBJ1-1; the D is unclear. The CDR3 loop spans 14 amino acids. The V end was cut by 4 bases, the J end by 0 bases, with 10 bases between. Per germline, CDR1 SGDLS and CDR2 YYNGEE. The CDR3 here is CASSPNPLNTEAFF. The CDR3 region has the DNA TGTGCCAGCAGCCCAAATCCTTTGAACACTGAAGCTTTCTTT.

The CDR3 nucleotides are TGTGCCAGCAGCCTTCCCCCGGGCACCCAGTACTTC. This gives the protein CASSLPPGTQYF. The chain links TRBV7-6 to TRBJ2-5; D unresolved. With 5 bases removed from V and 8 bases from J, the gap between germline ends came to 12 bases. Germline-derived CDR1 and CDR2 are SGHVS and FNYEAQ. This CDR3 is 12 amino acids long.

The CDR3 loop reads CASSLVVPQGWTGELFF. In nucleotides, the CDR3 is TGTGCCAGCAGCTTAGTAGTACCACAGGGGTGGACCGGGGAGCTGTTTTTT. The genes are TRBV7-6 and TRBJ2-2, with 7 bases aligning to TRBD1. CDR1 is SGHVS and CDR2 is FNYEAQ in the germline V gene. This CDR3 contains 17 residues. J gave up 5 bases and V 1 base, and 10 bases lay outside the gene matches.

The DNA of the CDR3 is TGTGCCAGCAGCCCAGACATCACAGATACGCAGTATTTT. Its protein product is CASSPDITDTQYF. The chain couples TRBV11-2 to TRBJ2-3; D unresolved. The CDR3 is made up of 13 amino acids. Germline V gene lookup returns CDR1 SGHAT and CDR2 FQNNGV. The V end was cut by 5 bases, the J end by 2 bases, with 8 bases between. Based on the CDR3 plus reference TRBV11-2 and TRBJ2-3, the full variable domain is EAGVAQSPRYKIIEKRQSVAFWCNPISGHATLYWYQQILGQGPKLLIQFQNNGVVDDSQLPKDRFSAERLKGVDSTLKIQPAKLEDSAVYLCASSPDITDTQYFGPGTRLTVL.